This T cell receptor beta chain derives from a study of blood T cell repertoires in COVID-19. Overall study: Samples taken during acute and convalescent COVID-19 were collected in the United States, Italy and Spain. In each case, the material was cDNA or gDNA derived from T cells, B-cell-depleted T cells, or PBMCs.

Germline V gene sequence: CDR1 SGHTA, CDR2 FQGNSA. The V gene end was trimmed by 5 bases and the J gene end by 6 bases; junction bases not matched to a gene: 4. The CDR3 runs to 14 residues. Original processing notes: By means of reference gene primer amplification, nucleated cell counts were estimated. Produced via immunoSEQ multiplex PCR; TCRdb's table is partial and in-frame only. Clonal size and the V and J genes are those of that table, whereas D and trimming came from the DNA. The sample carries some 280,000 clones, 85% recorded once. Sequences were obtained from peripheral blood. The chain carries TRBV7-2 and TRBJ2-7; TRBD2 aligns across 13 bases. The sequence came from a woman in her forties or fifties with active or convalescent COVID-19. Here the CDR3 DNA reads TGTGCCAGCAGCCTCGGACTAGCGGGAGTCGAGCAGTACTTC. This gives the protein CASSLGLAGVEQYF.